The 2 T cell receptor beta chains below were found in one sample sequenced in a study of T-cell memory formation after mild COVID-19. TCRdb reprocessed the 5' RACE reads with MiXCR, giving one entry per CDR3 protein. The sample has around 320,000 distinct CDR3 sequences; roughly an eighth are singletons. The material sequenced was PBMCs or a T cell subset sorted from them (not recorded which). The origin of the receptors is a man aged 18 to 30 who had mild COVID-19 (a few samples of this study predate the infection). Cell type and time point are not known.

CDR3 nucleotide sequence: TGTGCCAGCACCTTGACGGGCGGGTGGACCCAGTACTTC. This gives the protein CASTLTGGWTQYF. The chain joins TRBV12-3 or TRBV12-4 to TRBJ2-5; TRBD2 is a possible D gene (5 bases). Deletions cut 7 bases from V and 7 bases from J, with 16 bases between. There are 13 residues in the CDR3.

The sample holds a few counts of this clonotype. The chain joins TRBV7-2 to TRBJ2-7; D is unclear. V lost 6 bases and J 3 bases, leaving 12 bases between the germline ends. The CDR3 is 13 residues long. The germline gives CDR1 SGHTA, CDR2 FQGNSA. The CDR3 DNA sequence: TGTGCCAGCAGTCAAACGACGGGCTACGAGCAGTACGTC. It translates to CASSQTTGYEQYV.